This TCR beta chain appears in the sequencing data of a study of blood T cells in healthy people across ages. CDR3 size: 20 residues. Germline lookup yields CDR1 SGHRS and CDR2 YFSETQ. Deletions cut 0 bases from V and 6 bases from J, with 28 bases between. A J-beta primer mix and a sample-barcoded 5' primer were used in a second PCR of roughly 7 to 12 cycles. One entry per CDR3 protein, called by TCRdb with MiXCR from the 5' RACE reads. The sample records 1.8 million or so distinct CDR3 sequences, about two fifths being singletons. The V call is TRBV5-1, the J call TRBJ1-5, with D possibly being TRBD1 (5 bases). This receptor was taken from a human donor in good health. The sample was blood. This CDR3 reads CASSLAQGARDKRLGQPQHF. In nucleotides, the CDR3 is TGCGCCAGCAGCTTGGCCCAGGGTGCGCGTGACAAAAGGCTAGGTCAGCCCCAGCATTTT.